One sample yielded the 15 T cell receptor beta chains listed below, sequenced in a study of OX40 agonist ivuxolimab in advanced cancers. Sequencing used immunoSEQ multiplex PCR; TCRdb keeps in-frame clones, though not all of them. Among over 80,000 clones listed, roughly 90% were seen once. The sequenced sample was CD4+ or CD8+ T cells sorted from blood, obtained in a trial of the OX40 agonist ivuxolimab. Receptor source: an adult with an advanced solid tumor such as melanoma, head and neck, liver or kidney cancer.

The gene calls are TRBV7-2 and TRBJ2-1, with TRBD1 matching over 9 bases. The CDR3 has 16 amino acids. Germline values: CDR1 SGHTA, CDR2 FQGNSA. The ends lost 1 base at V and 7 bases at J; junction bases unmatched: 8. The CDR3 is CASSLVLQGAKNEQFF. For the CDR3, the DNA is TGTGCCAGCAGCTTAGTGCTACAGGGGGCAAAGAATGAGCAGTTCTTC.

The J gene is TRBJ2-7, the V gene TRBV9; D is uncertain. The V gene lost 0 bases and the J gene lost 5 bases, with 9 bases spanning the gap. CDR1 and CDR2 (germline): SGDLS, YYNGEE. This CDR3 is 13 amino acids long. This chain's CDR3 is CASSVDPPDEQYF. The CDR3 region has the DNA TGTGCCAGCAGCGTAGATCCGCCGGACGAGCAGTACTTC. The full variable domain, its missing parts supplied by reference TRBV9 and TRBJ2-7, is DSGVTQTPKHLITATGQRVTLRCSPRSGDLSVYWYQQSLDQGLQFLIQYYNGEERAKGNILERFSAQQFPDLHSELNLSSLELGDSALYFCASSVDPPDEQYFGPGTRLTVT.

This clone was picked up one time. This rearrangement joins TRBV6-1 to TRBJ1-2, with 12 positions matching TRBD1. Germline trimming cut 6 bases from V and 5 bases from J; bases unmatched to any gene: 7. CDR3 length equals 15 residues. The germline CDR1 and CDR2 sequences are MNHNS and SASEGT. The chain's CDR3 is CASRPGTGGGYGYTF. CDR3 nucleotides: TGTGCCAGCAGACCCGGGACAGGGGGCGGGTATGGCTACACCTTC.

The chain couples TRBV5-1 to TRBJ2-7; 7 nucleotides line up with TRBD1. J lost 7 bases, V lost 4 bases, and 11 bases had no gene match. The CDR3 extends over 14 amino acids. Germline V lookup: CDR1 SGHRS, CDR2 YFSETQ. CDR3 residues: CASSPGQRFGEQYF. The CDR3 DNA reads as TGCGCCAGCAGCCCGGGACAGCGGTTTGGGGAGCAGTACTTC.

V usage is TRBV6-5 and J usage is TRBJ1-1, with D uncertain. The CDR3 consists of 15 residues. Germline CDR1 reads MNHEY; CDR2 reads SVGAGI. V was trimmed by 2 bases and J by 3 bases, leaving 13 bases between them. In DNA form, the CDR3 reads TGTGCCAGCAGTTACGTCAGGATTTCGGACACTGAAGCTTTCTTT. Translation: CASSYVRISDTEAFF.

In this sample, this clone turned up once. The J gene is TRBJ2-1, the V gene TRBV5-1; 7 bases fit TRBD2. This CDR3 has 11 amino acids. Germline V gene data show CDR1 as SGHRS and CDR2 as YFSETQ. J lost 10 bases, V lost 3 bases, and 1 base had no gene match. CDR3 nucleotide sequence: TGCGCCAGCAGCTGGGGACTAGAGCAGTTCTTC. This encodes CASSWGLEQFF.

The rearrangement joins TRBV11-2 to TRBJ2-1, with D perhaps matching TRBD1 (6 bases). The CDR3 runs 14 residues. Between the trimmed V and J ends, which lost 1 base and 6 bases, there was a span of 10 bases. CDR1 SGHAT and CDR2 FQNNGV come from the germline V gene. The CDR3 nucleotides read TGTGCCAGCAGCTTAGCAGGGGAAGTCAATGAGCAGTTCTTC. Residues: CASSLAGEVNEQFF.

The chain joins TRBV6-1 to TRBJ2-1; 14 nucleotides line up with TRBD2. J gave up 7 bases and V 9 bases, and 2 bases lay outside the gene matches. Germline CDR1 MNHNS, CDR2 SASEGT. This CDR3 contains 13 residues. CDR3 residues: CASRTSGRNEQFF. The DNA of the CDR3 is TGTGCCAGTCGGACTAGCGGGAGGAATGAGCAGTTCTTC.

This chain links TRBV5-1 with TRBJ2-7; D is perhaps TRBD1 or TRBD2 (7 bases each). The CDR3 loop spans 16 amino acids. The germline V and J ends were trimmed by 3 bases and 4 bases, with 20 bases remaining between them. In germline, CDR1 is SGHRS, CDR2 YFSETQ. The CDR3 sequence: CASSWATGRGRYEQYF. CDR3 nucleotides: TGCGCCAGCAGCTGGGCGACAGGGAGGGGACGTTACGAGCAGTACTTC.

The chain links TRBV6-5 to TRBJ2-1; 7 bases agree with TRBD1. Trimming at V came to 4 bases and at J to 6 bases, leaving 6 bases not matched to a gene. This CDR3 comprises 14 residues. Germline V gene sequence: CDR1 MNHEY, CDR2 SVGAGI. CDR3 sequence: CASSSDRVGNEQFF. CDR3 bases: TGTGCCAGCAGTTCCGACAGGGTGGGCAATGAGCAGTTCTTC.

Note on this clone: Other DNA sequences within the sample encode an identical CDR3. The gene calls are TRBV7-3 and TRBJ2-1; maybe TRBD2 (6 bases). There are 15 residues in the CDR3. CDR1 and CDR2 from the germline V gene are SGHTA and FQGTGA. Trimming cost V 2 bases and J 1 base, with 9 bases left between them. The CDR3: CASSLDRGSYNEQFF. For the CDR3, the DNA is TGTGCCAGCAGCTTAGATCGGGGGTCCTACAATGAGCAGTTCTTC. Filled out from reference TRBV7-3 and TRBJ2-1, the complete variable domain reads GAGVSQTPSNKVTEKGKYVELRCDPISGHTALYWYRQSLGQGPEFLIYFQGTGAADDSGLPNDRFFAVRPEGSVSTLKIQRTERGDSAVYLCASSLDRGSYNEQFFGPGTRLTVL.

This chain links TRBV7-9 with TRBJ1-2, with 8 bases aligning to TRBD1. CDR1 is SEHNR and CDR2 is FQNEAQ in the germline V gene (reference sequence). The CDR3 has 14 amino acids. After removal of 6 bases from V and 7 bases from J, the junction contained 10 bases not matched to a gene. The CDR3 bases are TGTGCCAGCAGGGCCGGGACAGGTGAGGGTGGCTACACCTTC. It specifies CASRAGTGEGGYTF. The whole variable domain, remainder taken from reference TRBV7-9 and TRBJ1-2, is DTGVSQNPRHKITKRGQNVTFRCDPISEHNRLYWYRQTLGQGPEFLTYFQNEAQLEKSRLLSDRFSAERPKGSFSTLEIQRTEQGDSAMYLCASRAGTGEGGYTFGSGTRLTVV.

This chain links TRBV11-3 with TRBJ2-7; tentatively, D is TRBD1 (5 bases). Between the trimmed V and J ends, which lost 3 bases and 0 bases, there was a span of 6 bases. Germline V lookup: CDR1 SGHNT, CDR2 YENEEA. CDR3 length: 13 residues. The CDR3 is CASSFQGSYEQYF. The CDR3 DNA reads TGTGCCAGCAGCTTCCAGGGCTCCTACGAGCAGTACTTC.

The chain carries TRBV4-1 and TRBJ2-5; possibly TRBD2 for D (5 bases). CDR1 MGHRA and CDR2 YSYEKL come from the germline V gene. V was trimmed by 1 base and J by 2 bases, leaving 11 bases between them. This CDR3 has 15 residues. This CDR3 reads CASSQAELVQETQYF. In DNA form, the CDR3 reads TGCGCCAGCAGCCAAGCAGAACTAGTTCAAGAGACCCAGTACTTC.

The chain recombines TRBV6-6 with TRBJ2-2, with D perhaps being TRBD1 or TRBD2 (6 bases each). The CDR3 has 16 residues. Trimming cost V 6 bases and J 6 bases, with 20 bases left between them. CDR1 and CDR2 from the germline V gene are MNHNY and SVGAGI (reference sequence). CDR3: CASSLRLGGAPGELFF. The CDR3 DNA reads TGTGCCAGCAGCCTGAGATTGGGGGGCGCGCCCGGGGAGCTGTTTTTT.